These T cell receptor beta chains were read from a single sample in a study of T cell repertoires in cytomegalovirus infection. From the reads, TCRdb called clonotypes with MiXCR, one entry per CDR3 protein. The sample records roughly 800,000 distinct CDR3 sequences, around 29% being singletons. These receptors have no known antigen. This material consisted of cultured CD8+ T cells from PBMCs, taken from culture after CMV antigen stimulation. These TCRs come from a human donor in good health (CMV status not recorded). Some clones in this sample may be carry-over from other donors' samples. Both conserved end residues are part of each CDR3. A D gene is named only where the DNA matches it firmly. Only some rows state a clone size, as once, few, many or a class for expanded clones.

cdr3_aa cdr3_nt clone_size v_call d_call j_call
CASRLDAGTGYEQYF TGTGCCAGCAGGTTAGACGCCGGGACAGGCTACGAGCAGTACTTC many TRBV7-8 TRBD1 TRBJ2-7
CASSQETDDSYEQYF TGTGCCAGCAGTCAGGAGACAGACGACTCCTACGAGCAGTACTTC few TRBV6-1 . TRBJ2-7
CASSEIWETQYF TGTGCCAGCAGTGAGATATGGGAGACCCAGTACTTC . TRBV6-1 . TRBJ2-5
CASSRGSSYTF TGTGCCAGCAGCCGTGGGTCTAGCTACACCTTC once TRBV6-5 . TRBJ1-2
CASRSGTIETQYF TGTGCCAGCAGGTCGGGGACCATAGAGACCCAGTACTTC few TRBV27 . TRBJ2-5
CASSLTFDLISTDTQYF TGTGCCAGCAGTCTCACTTTTGACTTAATCAGCACAGATACGCAGTATTTT few TRBV27 . TRBJ2-3
CASRRPGEGEAFF TGTGCCAGCAGAAGACCCGGGGAAGGTGAAGCTTTCTTT . TRBV9 . TRBJ1-1
CASSREMLQGLNYGYTF TGTGCCAGTAGTAGGGAAATGCTTCAGGGACTAAACTATGGCTACACCTTC once TRBV19 . TRBJ1-2
CASSHLGLAGGIVDEQFF TGCGCCAGCAGCCACCTGGGACTAGCGGGGGGGATTGTGGATGAGCAGTTCTTC few TRBV4-1 TRBD2 TRBJ2-1
CSARKELAGTDTQYF TGCAGTGCTCGGAAGGAGCTAGCGGGCACAGATACGCAGTATTTT . TRBV20-1 TRBD2 TRBJ2-3
CASSLEGLQGGTYEQYF TGTGCCAGCAGCTTAGAGGGATTACAGGGAGGAACCTACGAGCAGTACTTC . TRBV7-8 . TRBJ2-7
CASSFGPRGEQFF TGTGCCAGCAGTTTTGGGCCACGGGGTGAGCAGTTCTTC . TRBV27 . TRBJ2-1
CASSLNPGSEKLFF TGTGCCAGCAGTTTAAACCCAGGCAGTGAAAAACTGTTTTTT . TRBV12-3/TRBV12-4 . TRBJ1-4
CASSSFSLAKNIQYF TGTGCCAGCAGTTCCTTTTCTCTAGCCAAAAACATTCAGTACTTC many TRBV7-9 . TRBJ2-4
CASSGIGGGNNEQFF TGTGCCAGCAGTGGTATCGGGGGGGGGAACAATGAGCAGTTCTTC . TRBV28 TRBD2 TRBJ2-1
CASSVGTGPRTDTQYF TGTGCCAGCAGCGTCGGGACAGGCCCTCGCACAGATACGCAGTATTTT many TRBV11-2 TRBD1 TRBJ2-3
CASTLKGRPYEQYF TGTGCCAGCACCCTTAAAGGTCGCCCGTACGAGCAGTACTTC many TRBV7-9 . TRBJ2-7
CASSQDGGADTQYF TGTGCCAGCAGCCAAGACGGAGGGGCAGATACGCAGTATTTT . TRBV4-2 . TRBJ2-3
CASSLVTTEAFF TGTGCCAGCAGCTTGGTGACCACTGAAGCTTTCTTT many TRBV7-9 . TRBJ1-1
CASRETRVGETQYF TGTGCCAGCAGGGAGACCCGAGTCGGGGAGACCCAGTACTTC few TRBV6-6 . TRBJ2-5
CASSHEGGEQFF TGCGCCAGCAGCCACGAGGGGGGTGAGCAGTTCTTC few TRBV10-2 . TRBJ2-1
CSARYGGATDTQYF TGCAGTGCTAGATATGGCGGGGCCACAGATACGCAGTATTTT . TRBV20-1 . TRBJ2-3
CASSLGSSSIRSQYF TGTGCCAGCAGCTTAGGATCTAGCTCAATCCGTTCCCAGTACTTC . TRBV11-2 . TRBJ2-5
CASRSDGIKQYF TGTGCCAGCAGATCGGACGGAATCAAGCAGTACTTC few TRBV6-6 . TRBJ2-7
CASSLGLSHGQPQHF TGTGCCAGCAGTTTAGGATTATCCCACGGCCAGCCCCAGCATTTT many TRBV12-3/TRBV12-4 . TRBJ1-5
CASSQVNREGSEAFF TGCGCCAGCAGCCAAGTCAATCGGGAGGGGTCTGAAGCTTTCTTT few TRBV4-3 . TRBJ1-1
CASSERQGSNTEAFF TGTGCCAGCAGCGAGAGACAGGGATCGAACACTGAAGCTTTCTTT few TRBV7-2 TRBD1 TRBJ1-1
CASSEGLATRETQYF TGTGCCAGCAGTGAAGGACTAGCGACCCGGGAGACCCAGTACTTC . TRBV6-1 TRBD2 TRBJ2-5
CAIRVKEQFF TGTGCCATCCGGGTGAAGGAGCAGTTCTTC few TRBV7-9 . TRBJ2-1
CASSLLLATNEKLFF TGTGCCAGCAGCTTATTGCTTGCAACTAATGAAAAACTGTTTTTT many TRBV7-2 . TRBJ1-4
CATSTGQSYYQPQHF TGTGCCACCAGCACAGGACAGTCTTACTATCAGCCCCAGCATTTT few TRBV15 . TRBJ1-5
CASNELRGDRGNEKLFF TGTGCCAGCAACGAGCTGAGGGGGGACAGGGGTAATGAAAAACTGTTTTTT once TRBV28 TRBD1 TRBJ1-4
CASSSDRGGDHGYTF TGTGCCAGCAGTTCTGACAGGGGGGGCGACCATGGCTACACCTTC . TRBV6-2/TRBV6-3 TRBD1 TRBJ1-2
CASSVGGGRTDTQYF TGTGCCAGCAGCGTAGGTGGGGGGCGGACAGATACGCAGTATTTT . TRBV9 . TRBJ2-3
CASSSSSGGTQETQYF TGTGCCAGCAGCTCCTCTAGCGGGGGGACTCAAGAGACCCAGTACTTC . TRBV11-3 TRBD2 TRBJ2-5
CASSSMGAGEQYF TGTGCCAGCAGCTCAATGGGGGCCGGAGAGCAGTACTTC . TRBV7-6 . TRBJ2-7
CASSQTEAGVNTDTQYF TGCGCCAGCAGCCAAACTGAAGCGGGGGTGAACACAGATACGCAGTATTTT few TRBV4-1 TRBD2 TRBJ2-3
CATSDGQGASTEAFF TGTGCCACCAGTGATGGACAGGGGGCGAGCACTGAAGCTTTCTTT once TRBV24-1 TRBD1 TRBJ1-1
CASSDRGALHF TGTGCCAGCAGTGACAGGGGCGCCCTCCACTTT few TRBV2 . TRBJ1-6
CASSSLGATYGYTF TGTGCCAGTAGTAGTTTGGGGGCCACTTATGGCTACACCTTC . TRBV19 . TRBJ1-2
CASSYYGPSNEQFF TGTGCCAGCAGTTACTACGGACCGAGCAATGAGCAGTTCTTC few TRBV6-2/TRBV6-3 . TRBJ2-1
CASSLLADSPLHF TGTGCCAGCAGCTTACTAGCCGACTCACCCCTCCACTTT many TRBV7-2 . TRBJ1-6
CASSLDFGEQYF TGTGCCAGCAGCTTAGACTTTGGGGAGCAGTACTTC many TRBV7-8 . TRBJ2-7
CASKGDTYEQYF TGTGCCAGCAAGGGGGATACCTACGAGCAGTACTTC . TRBV6-1 . TRBJ2-7
CASKYRSTGELFF TGTGCCAGCAAATACAGATCCACCGGGGAGCTGTTTTTT . TRBV27 . TRBJ2-2
CASSSGFGRDTEAFF TGTGCCAGCAGCTCCGGGTTTGGTAGGGACACTGAAGCTTTCTTT . TRBV7-6 . TRBJ1-1
CASSPTLRGTDTQYF TGTGCCAGCTCCCCCACCCTCCGGGGCACAGATACGCAGTATTTT . TRBV2 . TRBJ2-3
CASSQDGATSGNTIYF TGCGCCAGCAGCCAAGATGGGGCGACCTCTGGAAACACCATATATTTT few TRBV4-1 . TRBJ1-3
CASSLGTAGNIQYF TGTGCCAGCTCCCTCGGGACGGCAGGGAACATTCAGTACTTC few TRBV25-1 . TRBJ2-4
CASSRSGGTNNEQFF TGTGCCAGCAGTCGTAGCGGGGGGACTAACAATGAGCAGTTCTTC few TRBV7-9 TRBD2 TRBJ2-1
CASRSPGTSSGANVLTF TGTGCCAGCAGAAGCCCGGGAACGAGCTCTGGGGCCAACGTCCTGACTTTC many TRBV7-8 . TRBJ2-6
CASSQGPAVEQYF TGTGCCAGCAGTCAGGGTCCCGCGGTGGAGCAGTACTTC . TRBV12-3/TRBV12-4 . TRBJ2-7
CASSVEGQVAGYGYTF TGTGCCAGCAGCGTAGAGGGACAGGTTGCGGGCTATGGCTACACCTTC . TRBV9 TRBD1 TRBJ1-2
CASSYSPRTRGSGANVLTF TGTGCCAGCAGTTACTCCCCAAGAACTCGGGGATCTGGGGCCAACGTCCTGACTTTC few TRBV6-2/TRBV6-3 . TRBJ2-6
CASSHPGQSTGELFF TGTGCCAGCAGTCATCCGGGACAGTCGACCGGGGAGCTGTTTTTT few TRBV6-2/TRBV6-3 TRBD1 TRBJ2-2
CASSFAGATDTQYF TGTGCCAGCAGTTTCGCGGGGGCCACAGATACGCAGTATTTT few TRBV27 . TRBJ2-3
CASSQEGRGLGTEAFF TGCGCCAGCAGCCAAGAGGGAAGGGGACTGGGCACTGAAGCTTTCTTT . TRBV4-1 . TRBJ1-1
CASSDTGIPSPPHF TGTGCCAGCAGCGATACAGGGATTCCTTCACCCCCCCACTTT . TRBV5-4 . TRBJ1-6
CASSPPGAQEAFF TGTGCCAGTTCTCCCCCAGGGGCCCAAGAAGCTTTCTTT . TRBV7-6 . TRBJ1-1